This TCR beta chain comes out of a study of shared clonotypes between healthy human individuals. Study overall: Ranging from 18 to 49 in age, donors were a couple of women and a few men.

Regarding the study as a whole: Non-shared clonotypes displayed generation probabilities falling below those of clonotypes present in all four donors. Estimated clonotype richness was generally higher in naive than memory subsets.

A CD45RA+ naive subset and a CD45RA-negative memory subset were split from CD4+ cells. Only in-frame clones appear in the TCRdb table, and some are missing; sequencing was by immunoSEQ multiplex PCR. The sample lists millions of clones, around 95% seen once, with 0.13% in the top ten. A word on this clone: Antigen specificity is unknown.

V lost 6 bases to trimming and J lost 8 bases; unmatched junction nucleotides: 13. Germline-derived CDR1 and CDR2 are MNHEY and SVGAGI. CDR3 size: 15 residues. The sequencing input was naive CD4+ T cells sorted from blood. This sample's subset: CD45RA+ positively selected. J is TRBJ2-1 and V is TRBV6-5; 7 bases align to TRBD2. The receptor comes from a man younger than 35 in good health. The CDR3 protein is CASSVVGGEGDEQFF. CDR3 sequence (DNA): TGTGCCAGCAGCGTTGTTGGGGGGGAAGGCGATGAGCAGTTCTTC.